The 10 T cell receptor beta chains below come from one sample, sequenced in a study of spatial heterogeneity in lung cancer. TCRdb re-derived calls from the 5' RACE reads in MiXCR, one entry per CDR3 protein. This sample has some 78,000 distinct CDR3 sequences, with around 7.3% found just once. Time point in this sample: sample taken at primary tumor resection. Sequencing was performed on PBMCs, taken at surgery. These receptors all come from a male donor with early-stage non-small cell lung cancer.

This clonotype was seen at least ten times. The J gene is TRBJ2-1, the V gene TRBV13, with D uncertain. Trimming took off 3 bases at V and 6 bases at J, with 15 bases between the two ends. The germline V gene encodes CDR1 PRHDT and CDR2 FYEKMQ (reference sequence). This CDR3 contains 15 residues. The CDR3 here is CASSFRLIGGNEQFF. In nucleotides, the CDR3 is TGTGCCAGCAGCTTCCGTCTAATAGGTGGCAATGAGCAGTTCTTC.

In this sample, this clonotype is medium-sized (0.01 to 0.1%). The chain is built from TRBV10-3 and TRBJ1-1, with 10 positions matching TRBD1. Germline CDR1 is ENHRY and CDR2 is SYGVKD. This CDR3 spans 15 amino acids. Losses at the gene ends were 0 bases for V and 5 bases for J; bases not matched to a gene: 3. The CDR3 DNA reads as TGTGCCATCAGTGAGTCCCGGGGACAGGGGACTGAAGCTTTCTTT. Protein product: CAISESRGQGTEAFF.

Many counts were recorded for this clonotype. V is TRBV18 and J is TRBJ2-7; TRBD2 matches at 8 bases. The CDR3 is 13 residues long. Germline assignment: CDR1 KGHSH and CDR2 LQKENI. The J segment lost 5 bases and the V segment lost 4 bases, leaving 4 bases of the junction unmatched. Here the CDR3 DNA reads TGTGCCAGCTCACACCCGGGACTAGACGAGCAGTACTTC. This sequence encodes CASSHPGLDEQYF.

This clonotype came up many times. The chain employs TRBV20-1 and TRBJ1-2; D is possibly TRBD1 (6 bases). This CDR3 has 15 amino acids. The V gene's germline CDR1 is DFQATT and CDR2 SNEGSKA (reference sequence). V was pared by 5 bases and J by 2 bases, with 18 bases between. The DNA of the CDR3 is TGCAGTGCTTCTAGTCGGACAGCATCCAACTATGGCTACACCTTC. Its translation: CSASSRTASNYGYTF.

The chain links TRBV27 to TRBJ2-7; 8 bases fit TRBD2. The ends lost 8 bases at V and 5 bases at J; junction bases unmatched: 8. CDR1 is MNHEY and CDR2 is SMNVEV in the germline V gene (reference sequence). The CDR3 spans 13 residues. This chain's CDR3 is CASLGAGGHEQYF. CDR3 bases: TGTGCCAGCTTGGGGGCGGGAGGACACGAGCAGTACTTC.

The V and J genes are TRBV21-1 and TRBJ1-1; the tabulated D call, TRBD1, remains unverified against the DNA. TRBV21-1 corresponds to a pseudogene. There are 13 residues in the CDR3. The CDR3 nucleotides are TGTGCCAGCCGAACCGGGCGGTACACTGAAGCTTTCTTT. Translating it yields CASRTGRYTEAFF.

This clonotype was observed a few times. This chain joins TRBV20-1 and TRBJ1-5, with TRBD1 matching over 7 bases. This CDR3 is 13 amino acids long. Germline values: CDR1 DFQATT, CDR2 SNEGSKA (reference sequence). With V trimmed by 5 bases and J by 2 bases, 3 bases remained unmatched. The CDR3 DNA reads as TGCAGTGCTGCCACAGGGGGCAATCAGCCCCAGCATTTT. Translated: CSAATGGNQPQHF.

Turning to this clonotype: This may come from a read error, since a much larger clone is one base off. The V and J genes are TRBV6-2 or TRBV6-3 and TRBJ2-7; D possibly uses TRBD1 or TRBD2 (5 bases each). The CDR3 runs to 15 residues. CDR1 is MNHEY and CDR2 is SVGEGT in the germline V gene. The CDR3 nucleotides are TGTGTCAGCAGTTACCCCCGGGGCAGGTCCTACGAGCAGTACTTC. Protein sequence: CVSSYPRGRSYEQYF.

The chain is built from TRBV25-1 and TRBJ2-2, with 9 bases that match TRBD1. The CDR3 has 12 amino acids. CDR1 is MGHDK and CDR2 is SYGVNS in the germline V gene. The trim removed 11 bases at V and 6 bases at J, leaving 4 bases unmatched. The CDR3 sequence: CACGQGPGELFF. The CDR3 DNA sequence: TGTGCCTGCGGACAGGGGCCCGGGGAGCTGTTTTTT. Based on the CDR3 plus reference TRBV25-1 and TRBJ2-2, the full variable domain is EADIYQTPRYLVIGTGKKITLECSQTMGHDKMYWYQQDPGMELHLIHYSYGVNSTEKGDLSSESTVSRIRTEHFPLTLESARPSHTSQYLCACGQGPGELFFGEGSRLTVL.

The sample holds many counts of this clonotype. The V gene is TRBV7-9, the J gene TRBJ2-5; 9 bases map to TRBD1. Germline trimming cut 2 bases from V and 2 bases from J; bases unmatched to any gene: 6. Germline CDR1 reads SEHNR; CDR2 reads FQNEAQ (reference sequence). The CDR3 extends over 16 amino acids. The CDR3 here is CASSLTSGTGQETQYF. CDR3 DNA sequence: TGTGCCAGCAGCTTAACATCCGGGACAGGGCAAGAGACCCAGTACTTC.